This TCR beta chain emerged from a study of Ad26.COV2.S vaccination and SARS-CoV-2 variants (dated by TCRdb to 2020 to 2023). With regard to the full study: Vaccine-arm donors were drawn from COV1001, a multicentre, randomized, double-blind, placebo-controlled phase I-IIa trial of Ad26.COV2.S in healthy adults. Dosing of Ad26.COV2.S was intramuscular, at either 5x10^10 or 1x10^11 viral particles, delivered as one shot or as two shots spaced 56 days apart. Sequencing of the TCRbeta repertoire served to evaluate the specificity and breadth of SARS-CoV-2-reactive T cell receptors following Ad26.COV2.S vaccination. A total of around 32 samples were included in the TCR-sequenced set, comprising about 20 Ad26.COV2.S vaccine recipients, 5 placebo recipients and 8 SARS-CoV-2 convalescent individuals. Participants in the trial were split at random into five groups of five each, receiving low-dose or high-dose Ad26.COV2.S once or twice, or else placebo on both occasions. Throughout the experiments and outcome assessment, investigators stayed blinded to trial group allocation. The study at large found these results: Vaccine and placebo recipients had similar non-spike TCR breadth, a finding consistent with the vaccine containing only spike. Ad26.COV2.S recipients had higher spike-specific TCR breadth than placebo recipients (P = 0.0014). Comparing responses between vaccine doses or regimens was not something the study was powered to do. It was noted by the authors that total T cell responses may have been underestimated by the TCR breadth and depth analyses. Substantial breadth of spike-specific CD8+ and CD4+ T cell responses was reported after vaccination.

The CDR3 goes from the cysteine to the phenylalanine over 15 residues. Only CDR3 DNA is held: 45 bases, read in frame from base 1. In the germline V gene (reference sequence), CDR1 corresponds to MNHEY and CDR2 to SMNVEV. Germline trimming: 5 bases from V, 6 bases from J; junction bases outside gene matches: 8. The immunoSEQ Assay was used to sequence TCRbeta CDR3 regions. After extraction, genomic DNA underwent amplification by bias-controlled multiplex PCR, followed by high-throughput sequencing. The source study handled its data this way. Collapsing and filtering of sequences were performed to quantify the absolute abundance of each unique TCRbeta CDR3 region. Usable DNA was measured by amplifying reference genes present in all nucleated cells, and TCRbeta template counts were normalized to that usable DNA to estimate T cell fraction. Repertoire TCRs were annotated as SARS-CoV-2-specific by exact matching of V gene, CDR3 amino acid sequence and J gene to a known reactive TCR set. The reference SARS-CoV-2 TCR set was obtained from MIRA and was filtered for enrichment in COVID-19-positive ImmuneCODE repertoires, whereby public or cross-reactive TCRs were removed. Using the MIRA antigens, annotated TCRs were further analysed by specific ORF or by position within an ORF. Depth was the summed frequency of annotated unique rearrangements, while breadth was defined as annotated unique rearrangements over total unique productive rearrangements. Two-sided Wilcoxon rank-sum tests were applied when comparing TCR breadth between groups. TCRdb obtained this table from immuneACCESS and retained in-frame rearrangements with V and J assigned. These tables miss some clones; where compared with another copy, unresolved V genes account for less than half of the shortfall, and the remainder is unexplained. That table furnishes V, J and clone size, whereas the DNA furnished D and trimming. The sample profile shows around 340,000 clones; about 88% of them were found once. The ten top clones hold about 6.4% of the sample.

The sample's treatment or condition label, decoded: some 20 received Ad26.COV2.S at low or high dose, single or two shots; several received placebo; per-sample allocation not given. Repertoires of vaccine and placebo recipients were sequenced from samples taken on day 63 after the first injection. Between 29 July and 7 August 2020, Cohort 1b enrolled about 27 adults aged 18-55 years at one site in Boston, USA. Ad26.COV2.S was a replication-incompetent adenovirus type 26 vector that expressed a prefusion-stabilized SARS-CoV-2 spike protein derived from the original Wuhan strain. On this clone: Its cognate antigen has yet to be identified. Base qualities were left out, and no much larger clone turns up one base away.

The V and J genes are TRBV27 and TRBJ1-1, with 11 bases matching TRBD1. Sequencing was performed on peripheral blood, taken in a trial of Ad26.COV2.S vaccine versus placebo. The origin of this receptor is a person aged 18 to 65 who received the Ad26.COV2.S COVID-19 vaccine or a placebo. This receptor has the CDR3 CASSPPGQGVAEAFF. The bases read TGTGCCAGCAGTCCGCCGGGACAGGGGGTCGCTGAAGCTTTCTTT.